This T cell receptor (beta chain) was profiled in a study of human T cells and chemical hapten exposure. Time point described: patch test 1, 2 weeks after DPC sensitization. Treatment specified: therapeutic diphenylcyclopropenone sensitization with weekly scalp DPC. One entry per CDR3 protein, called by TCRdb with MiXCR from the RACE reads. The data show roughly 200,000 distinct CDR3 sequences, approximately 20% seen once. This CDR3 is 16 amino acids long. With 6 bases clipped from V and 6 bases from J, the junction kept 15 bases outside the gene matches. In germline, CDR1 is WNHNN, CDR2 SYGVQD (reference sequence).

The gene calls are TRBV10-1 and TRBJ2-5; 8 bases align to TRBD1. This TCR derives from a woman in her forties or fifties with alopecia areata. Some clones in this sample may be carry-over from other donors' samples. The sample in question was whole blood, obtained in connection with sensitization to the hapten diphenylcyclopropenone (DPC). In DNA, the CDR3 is TGCGCCAGCAGCGACCCTGGACAGGGCGAAGGGCAGACCCAGTACTTC. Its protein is CASSDPGQGEGQTQYF.